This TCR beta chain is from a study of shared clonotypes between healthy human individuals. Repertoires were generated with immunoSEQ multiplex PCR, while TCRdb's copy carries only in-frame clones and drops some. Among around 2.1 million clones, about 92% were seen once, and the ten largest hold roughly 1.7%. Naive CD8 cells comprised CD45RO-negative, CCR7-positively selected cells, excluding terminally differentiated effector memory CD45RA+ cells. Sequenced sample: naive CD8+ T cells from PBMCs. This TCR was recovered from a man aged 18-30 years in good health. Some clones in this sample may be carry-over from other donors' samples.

CDR3 bases: TGTGCCAGCAGATCCGGGGCGCTATTATTCTACGAGCAGTACTTC. It is translated as CASRSGALLFYEQYF. The V gene is TRBV6-5, the J gene TRBJ2-7; perhaps D is TRBD1 or TRBD2 (5 bases each). The V end was cut by 6 bases, the J end by 3 bases, with 18 bases between. Germline V gene lookup returns CDR1 MNHEY and CDR2 SVGAGI. The CDR3 length is 15 residues.